This is a list of T cell receptor beta chains from one sample in a study of sequential checkpoint blockade in melanoma. The data were produced by immunoSEQ multiplex PCR, yet TCRdb's version contains in-frame clones alone and is incomplete. The sample lists some 17,000 clones; 65% to 80% were seen once. The sequencing here drew on CD8+ T cells sorted from blood (inferred from file names), taken from a patient given nivolumab and ipilimumab in sequence. Every receptor here comes from a human donor with melanoma. Both conserved end residues are part of each CDR3. A D gene is named only where the DNA matches it firmly. The listing skips clone size in some rows; elsewhere it reads once, few, many or a size class.

V gene: TRBV28
clone size: medium-sized
J gene: TRBJ1-4
D gene: .
CDR3 protein: CASRPTQDTGGKLFF
CDR3 DNA: TGTGCCAGCAGGCCGACCCAGGACACGGGGGGAAAACTGTTTTTT

V gene: TRBV5-6
clone size: .
J gene: TRBJ2-3
D gene: TRBD1
CDR3 protein: CASSFAVYPGQGRDTQYF
CDR3 DNA: TGTGCCAGCAGCTTTGCGGTCTACCCGGGACAGGGAAGGGATACGCAGTATTTT

V gene: TRBV7-2
clone size: .
J gene: TRBJ2-7
D gene: TRBD2
CDR3 protein: CASSPPETTSGGAYEQYF
CDR3 DNA: TGTGCCAGCAGTCCCCCCGAGACGACCAGCGGGGGGGCCTACGAGCAGTACTTC

V gene: TRBV5-1
clone size: once
J gene: TRBJ1-5
D gene: .
CDR3 protein: CASSLGIEQPQHF
CDR3 DNA: TGCGCCAGCAGCTTGGGTATAGAGCAGCCCCAGCATTTT

V gene: TRBV7-6
clone size: .
J gene: TRBJ1-1
D gene: TRBD1
CDR3 protein: CASSYGQEGYTEAFF
CDR3 DNA: TGTGCCAGCAGCTACGGACAGGAGGGGTACACTGAAGCTTTCTTT

V gene: TRBV29-1
clone size: .
J gene: TRBJ2-5
D gene: .
CDR3 protein: CSVEAGPGETQYF
CDR3 DNA: TGCAGCGTTGAGGCGGGGCCGGGGGAGACCCAGTACTTC

V gene: TRBV2
clone size: .
J gene: TRBJ2-7
D gene: TRBD1
CDR3 protein: CASSGQGPNEQYF
CDR3 DNA: TGTGCCAGCAGTGGACAGGGTCCCAACGAGCAGTACTTC

V gene: TRBV27
clone size: .
J gene: TRBJ2-7
D gene: TRBD1
CDR3 protein: CASSRTGDYEQYF
CDR3 DNA: TGTGCCAGCAGTCGGACAGGGGACTACGAGCAGTACTTC

V gene: TRBV2
clone size: .
J gene: TRBJ1-5
D gene: .
CDR3 protein: CASSGQVADSNQPQHF
CDR3 DNA: TGTGCCAGCAGTGGACAGGTCGCCGATAGCAATCAGCCCCAGCATTTT

V gene: TRBV5-6
clone size: .
J gene: TRBJ1-2
D gene: .
CDR3 protein: CASSFFPTDGYTF
CDR3 DNA: TGTGCCAGCAGCTTTTTCCCAACGGATGGCTACACCTTC

V gene: TRBV5-6
clone size: .
J gene: TRBJ2-7
D gene: .
CDR3 protein: CASSLNRRAYEQYF
CDR3 DNA: TGTGCCAGCAGCTTGAACAGGAGAGCCTACGAGCAGTACTTC

V gene: TRBV29-1
clone size: .
J gene: TRBJ2-7
D gene: .
CDR3 protein: CSVEDPSTESYEQYF
CDR3 DNA: TGCAGCGTTGAAGATCCAAGTACAGAATCCTACGAGCAGTACTTC

V gene: TRBV7-9
clone size: few
J gene: TRBJ1-1
D gene: .
CDR3 protein: CASSMRPEAFF
CDR3 DNA: TGTGCCAGCAGCATGAGGCCTGAAGCTTTCTTT

V gene: TRBV27
clone size: .
J gene: TRBJ1-5
D gene: .
CDR3 protein: CASSLSGGQPQHF
CDR3 DNA: TGTGCCAGCAGTTTATCGGGGGGGCAGCCCCAGCATTTT

V gene: TRBV5-1
clone size: .
J gene: TRBJ2-3
D gene: TRBD2
CDR3 protein: CASSSTSGGVTDTQYF
CDR3 DNA: TGCGCCAGCAGCTCGACTAGCGGGGGGGTCACAGATACGCAGTATTTT

V gene: TRBV18
clone size: .
J gene: TRBJ2-5
D gene: .
CDR3 protein: CASSPPGGGETQYF
CDR3 DNA: TGTGCCAGCTCACCACCGGGAGGGGGAGAGACCCAGTACTTC

V gene: TRBV6-5
clone size: .
J gene: TRBJ1-6
D gene: TRBD1
CDR3 protein: CASKGLRQGPPLHF
CDR3 DNA: TGTGCCAGCAAGGGCCTCCGACAGGGCCCCCCCCTCCACTTT

V gene: TRBV18
clone size: .
J gene: TRBJ2-7
D gene: TRBD1
CDR3 protein: CASSSVFVSRQGGRYEQYF
CDR3 DNA: TGTGCCAGCTCAAGCGTCTTCGTCTCCCGACAGGGCGGTCGGTACGAGCAGTACTTC

V gene: TRBV7-9
clone size: .
J gene: TRBJ2-3
D gene: TRBD2
CDR3 protein: CASGKGTSGVDTQYF
CDR3 DNA: TGTGCCAGCGGCAAAGGGACTAGCGGGGTTGATACGCAGTATTTT

V gene: TRBV4-3
clone size: .
J gene: TRBJ2-5
D gene: TRBD1
CDR3 protein: CASSQALLHSTGSGETQYF
CDR3 DNA: TGCGCCAGCAGCCAAGCTCTTTTACACTCGACAGGGTCGGGGGAGACCCAGTACTTC

V gene: TRBV6-5
clone size: once
J gene: TRBJ1-2
D gene: .
CDR3 protein: CASSHSRSDVKGYTF
CDR3 DNA: TGTGCCAGCAGCCACTCTCGAAGCGATGTAAAGGGCTACACCTTC

V gene: TRBV5-6
clone size: .
J gene: TRBJ2-2
D gene: .
CDR3 protein: CASSGGAVAGELFF
CDR3 DNA: TGTGCCAGCAGCGGGGGGGCGGTAGCCGGGGAGCTGTTTTTT

V gene: TRBV2
clone size: .
J gene: TRBJ1-2
D gene: .
CDR3 protein: CASSEDSNNYGYTF
CDR3 DNA: TGTGCCAGCAGTGAAGACAGTAATAACTATGGCTACACCTTC

V gene: TRBV10-3
clone size: .
J gene: TRBJ1-2
D gene: TRBD1
CDR3 protein: CAINDPGQTYGYTF
CDR3 DNA: TGTGCCATCAATGACCCGGGACAGACCTATGGCTACACCTTC

V gene: TRBV7-9
clone size: .
J gene: TRBJ1-2
D gene: .
CDR3 protein: CASSPFEGQDGYTF
CDR3 DNA: TGTGCCAGCAGCCCCTTCGAGGGTCAGGATGGCTACACCTTC

V gene: TRBV9
clone size: few
J gene: TRBJ1-4
D gene: .
CDR3 protein: CASSGNPEELFF
CDR3 DNA: TGTGCCAGCAGCGGGAACCCTGAGGAACTGTTTTTT

V gene: TRBV5-6
clone size: .
J gene: TRBJ1-5
D gene: TRBD1
CDR3 protein: CASSLDRGGNQPQHF
CDR3 DNA: TGTGCCAGCAGCTTGGACAGGGGGGGAAATCAGCCCCAGCATTTT

V gene: TRBV18
clone size: .
J gene: TRBJ2-6
D gene: .
CDR3 protein: CASGHRVSGANVLTF
CDR3 DNA: TGTGCCAGCGGACACAGGGTTTCTGGGGCCAACGTCCTGACTTTC

V gene: TRBV11-2
clone size: .
J gene: TRBJ1-3
D gene: TRBD1
CDR3 protein: CASSRTGPGNTIYF
CDR3 DNA: TGTGCCAGCAGCAGGACAGGCCCTGGAAACACCATATATTTT

V gene: TRBV6-5
clone size: medium-sized
J gene: TRBJ1-2
D gene: TRBD1
CDR3 protein: CATGTALGYTF
CDR3 DNA: TGTGCCACGGGGACAGCGCTCGGCTACACCTTC

V gene: TRBV28
clone size: few
J gene: TRBJ1-6
D gene: TRBD1
CDR3 protein: CASSWGTDNSPLHF
CDR3 DNA: TGTGCCAGCAGTTGGGGGACAGATAATTCACCCCTCCACTTT

V gene: TRBV9
clone size: .
J gene: TRBJ2-1
D gene: TRBD2
CDR3 protein: CASSVAGGLYYEQFF
CDR3 DNA: TGTGCCAGCAGCGTAGCCGGGGGACTATACTATGAGCAGTTCTTC

V gene: TRBV6-6
clone size: .
J gene: TRBJ1-1
D gene: .
CDR3 protein: CASNQNSEAFF
CDR3 DNA: TGTGCCAGCAACCAAAACAGTGAAGCTTTCTTT

V gene: TRBV6-4
clone size: medium-sized
J gene: TRBJ2-1
D gene: TRBD2
CDR3 protein: CASSEYRGGGNEQFF
CDR3 DNA: TGTGCCAGCAGTGAATATCGGGGGGGCGGCAATGAGCAGTTCTTC

V gene: TRBV9
clone size: .
J gene: TRBJ2-2
D gene: .
CDR3 protein: CASSVAGGIMNTGELFF
CDR3 DNA: TGTGCCAGCAGCGTAGCAGGGGGGATAATGAACACCGGGGAGCTGTTTTTT

V gene: TRBV7-2
clone size: .
J gene: TRBJ2-7
D gene: TRBD2
CDR3 protein: CASSLALAGGLNEQYF
CDR3 DNA: TGTGCCAGCAGCTTAGCCCTAGCGGGGGGGTTAAACGAGCAGTACTTC

V gene: TRBV9
clone size: .
J gene: TRBJ2-5
D gene: TRBD2
CDR3 protein: CASSRSTSGQETQYF
CDR3 DNA: TGTGCCAGCAGCCGCTCAACTAGCGGTCAAGAGACCCAGTACTTC

V gene: TRBV14
clone size: .
J gene: TRBJ2-1
D gene: .
CDR3 protein: CASSQGISTASSYNEQFF
CDR3 DNA: TGTGCCAGCAGCCAAGGAATTTCGACTGCGAGCTCCTACAATGAGCAGTTCTTC

V gene: TRBV5-5
clone size: few
J gene: TRBJ1-2
D gene: .
CDR3 protein: CASSQEVQTGNYGYTF
CDR3 DNA: TGTGCCAGCAGCCAAGAAGTCCAAACAGGGAACTATGGCTACACCTTC

V gene: TRBV28
clone size: .
J gene: TRBJ1-5
D gene: .
CDR3 protein: CASSLGYSQPQHF
CDR3 DNA: TGTGCCAGCAGTTTAGGGTACAGTCAGCCCCAGCATTTT

V gene: TRBV13
clone size: .
J gene: TRBJ1-1
D gene: TRBD1
CDR3 protein: CASSPTGGSGTEAFF
CDR3 DNA: TGTGCCAGCAGTCCAACAGGGGGCTCGGGCACTGAAGCTTTCTTT

V gene: TRBV6-5
clone size: .
J gene: TRBJ2-1
D gene: .
CDR3 protein: CASSYSGGAPDEQFF
CDR3 DNA: TGTGCCAGCAGTTACTCGGGGGGGGCCCCCGATGAGCAGTTCTTC

V gene: TRBV27
clone size: .
J gene: TRBJ1-5
D gene: TRBD1
CDR3 protein: CASSPTGGYQPQHF
CDR3 DNA: TGTGCCAGCAGTCCCACAGGGGGCTATCAGCCCCAGCATTTT

V gene: TRBV7-6
clone size: .
J gene: TRBJ2-1
D gene: .
CDR3 protein: CASSLASGGGNNEQFF
CDR3 DNA: TGTGCCAGCAGCTTAGCTTCTGGGGGGGGCAACAATGAGCAGTTCTTC

V gene: TRBV9
clone size: once
J gene: TRBJ2-7
D gene: TRBD2
CDR3 protein: CASSVDGGLAGEQYF
CDR3 DNA: TGTGCCAGCAGCGTAGATGGGGGACTAGCGGGGGAGCAGTACTTC

V gene: TRBV7-2
clone size: .
J gene: TRBJ1-1
D gene: .
CDR3 protein: CASSPTYPNTEAFF
CDR3 DNA: TGTGCCAGCAGCCCGACTTACCCGAACACTGAAGCTTTCTTT

V gene: TRBV27
clone size: once
J gene: TRBJ2-1
D gene: .
CDR3 protein: CASREQVYNEQFF
CDR3 DNA: TGTGCCAGCAGAGAACAGGTCTACAATGAGCAGTTCTTC

V gene: TRBV6-1
clone size: few
J gene: TRBJ2-3
D gene: TRBD1
CDR3 protein: CASSTGQHTDTQYF
CDR3 DNA: TGTGCCAGCAGTACGGGACAGCACACAGATACGCAGTATTTT

V gene: TRBV18
clone size: .
J gene: TRBJ1-5
D gene: .
CDR3 protein: CASSPGAARGQPQHF
CDR3 DNA: TGTGCCAGCTCCCCGGGCGCGGCAAGGGGTCAGCCCCAGCATTTT

V gene: TRBV2
clone size: .
J gene: TRBJ2-1
D gene: .
CDR3 protein: CASSERQLAYNEQFF
CDR3 DNA: TGTGCCAGCAGTGAAAGGCAGCTAGCCTACAATGAGCAGTTCTTC

V gene: TRBV7-3
clone size: once
J gene: TRBJ2-1
D gene: TRBD2
CDR3 protein: CASSPGGLGVLSEQFF
CDR3 DNA: TGTGCCAGCAGCCCCGGAGGACTAGGTGTGTTAAGTGAGCAGTTCTTC

V gene: TRBV28
clone size: few
J gene: TRBJ1-1
D gene: .
CDR3 protein: CASKVTGVTEAFF
CDR3 DNA: TGTGCCAGCAAGGTGACGGGGGTAACTGAAGCTTTCTTT

V gene: TRBV9
clone size: .
J gene: TRBJ1-6
D gene: TRBD1
CDR3 protein: CASSVGVFPGTGNSPLHF
CDR3 DNA: TGTGCCAGCAGCGTAGGGGTCTTTCCCGGGACAGGCAATTCACCCCTCCACTTT

V gene: TRBV5-6
clone size: .
J gene: TRBJ1-2
D gene: .
CDR3 protein: CASSFGGSYGYTF
CDR3 DNA: TGTGCCAGCAGCTTTGGGGGCAGCTATGGCTACACCTTC

V gene: TRBV28
clone size: .
J gene: TRBJ1-5
D gene: .
CDR3 protein: CASSWRSVNQPQHF
CDR3 DNA: TGTGCCAGCAGTTGGCGCAGCGTAAATCAGCCCCAGCATTTT

V gene: TRBV7-9
clone size: .
J gene: TRBJ2-3
D gene: TRBD1
CDR3 protein: CASSLAGVGTDAQYF
CDR3 DNA: TGTGCCAGCAGCTTGGCAGGGGTCGGGACAGATGCGCAGTATTTT

V gene: TRBV13
clone size: .
J gene: TRBJ1-1
D gene: TRBD1
CDR3 protein: CASSPRTGNTEAFF
CDR3 DNA: TGTGCCAGCAGCCCCCGGACAGGGAACACTGAAGCTTTCTTT

V gene: TRBV5-4
clone size: .
J gene: TRBJ2-1
D gene: TRBD2
CDR3 protein: CASSLEGGGAGNEQFF
CDR3 DNA: TGTGCCAGCAGCTTGGAGGGCGGGGGGGCTGGGAATGAGCAGTTCTTC

V gene: TRBV27
clone size: .
J gene: TRBJ2-5
D gene: TRBD2
CDR3 protein: CASSISSGGALETQYF
CDR3 DNA: TGTGCCAGCAGTATCTCTAGCGGGGGGGCTTTGGAGACCCAGTACTTC

V gene: TRBV4-1
clone size: .
J gene: TRBJ1-3
D gene: .
CDR3 protein: CASSQVTGSGNTIYF
CDR3 DNA: TGCGCCAGCAGCCAAGTAACAGGGAGCGGAAACACCATATATTTT